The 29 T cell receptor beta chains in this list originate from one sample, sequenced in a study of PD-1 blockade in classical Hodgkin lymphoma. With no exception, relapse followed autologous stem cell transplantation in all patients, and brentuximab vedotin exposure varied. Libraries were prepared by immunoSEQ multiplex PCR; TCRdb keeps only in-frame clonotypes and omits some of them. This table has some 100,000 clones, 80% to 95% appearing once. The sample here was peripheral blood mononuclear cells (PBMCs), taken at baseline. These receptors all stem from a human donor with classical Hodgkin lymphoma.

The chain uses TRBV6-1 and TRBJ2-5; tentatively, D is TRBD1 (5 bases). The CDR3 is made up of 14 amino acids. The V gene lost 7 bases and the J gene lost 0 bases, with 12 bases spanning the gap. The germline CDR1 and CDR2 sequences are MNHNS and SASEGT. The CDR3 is CASTPTDYQETQYF. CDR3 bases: TGTGCCAGCACTCCGACAGATTACCAAGAGACCCAGTACTTC.

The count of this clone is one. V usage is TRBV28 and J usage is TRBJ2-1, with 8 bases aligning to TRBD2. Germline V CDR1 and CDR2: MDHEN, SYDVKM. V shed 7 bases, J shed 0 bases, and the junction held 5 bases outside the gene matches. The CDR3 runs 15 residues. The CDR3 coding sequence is TGTGCCAGCACTATTAGCGGGGCCTCCTACAATGAGCAGTTCTTC. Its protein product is CASTISGASYNEQFF.

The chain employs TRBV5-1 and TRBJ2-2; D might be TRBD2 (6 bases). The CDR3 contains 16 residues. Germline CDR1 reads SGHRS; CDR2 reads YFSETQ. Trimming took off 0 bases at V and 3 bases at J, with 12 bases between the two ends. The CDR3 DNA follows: TGCGCCAGCAGCTTGGCCCGGACTACTTACACCGGGGAGCTGTTTTTT. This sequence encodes CASSLARTTYTGELFF.

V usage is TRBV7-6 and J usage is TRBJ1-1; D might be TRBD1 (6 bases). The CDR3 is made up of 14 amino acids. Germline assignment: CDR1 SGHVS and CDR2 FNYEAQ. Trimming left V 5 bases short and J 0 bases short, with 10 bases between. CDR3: CASSPTGLNTEAFF. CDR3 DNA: TGTGCCAGCAGCCCTACAGGGTTGAACACTGAAGCTTTCTTT. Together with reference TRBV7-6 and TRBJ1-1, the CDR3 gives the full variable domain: GAGVSQSPRYKVTKRGQDVALRCDPISGHVSLYWYRQALGQGPEFLTYFNYEAQQDKSGLPNDRFSAERPEGSISTLTIQRTEQRDSAMYRCASSPTGLNTEAFFGQGTRLTVV.

The CDR3 here is CASSQERADTQYF. Here the CDR3 DNA reads TGCGCCAGCAGCCAAGAGCGGGCAGATACGCAGTATTTT. This chain links TRBV4-1 with TRBJ2-3, with a tentative D call TRBD2 (5 bases). The CDR3 length is 13 residues. Between the trimmed V and J ends, which lost 0 bases and 4 bases, there was a span of 5 bases. Germline V gene sequence: CDR1 MGHRA, CDR2 YSYEKL.

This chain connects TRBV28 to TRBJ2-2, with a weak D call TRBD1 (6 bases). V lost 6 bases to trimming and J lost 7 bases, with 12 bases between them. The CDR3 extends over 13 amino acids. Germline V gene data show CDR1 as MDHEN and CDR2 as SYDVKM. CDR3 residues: CASRHRVGGELFF. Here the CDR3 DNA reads TGTGCCAGCAGGCACAGGGTCGGCGGGGAGCTGTTTTTT.

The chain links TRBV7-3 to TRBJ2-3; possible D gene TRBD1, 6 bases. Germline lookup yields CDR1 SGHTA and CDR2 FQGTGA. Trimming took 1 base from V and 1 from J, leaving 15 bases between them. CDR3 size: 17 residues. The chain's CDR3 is CASSLRAGQSRTDTQYF. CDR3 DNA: TGTGCCAGCAGCTTAAGGGCCGGACAGAGCCGCACAGATACGCAGTATTTT.

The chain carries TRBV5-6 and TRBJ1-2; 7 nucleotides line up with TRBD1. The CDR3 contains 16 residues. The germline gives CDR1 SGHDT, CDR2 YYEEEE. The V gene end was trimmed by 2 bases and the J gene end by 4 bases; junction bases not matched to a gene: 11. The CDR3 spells CASSFMDRPRGYGYTF. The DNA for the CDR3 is TGTGCCAGCAGCTTTATGGACAGGCCGCGGGGCTATGGCTACACCTTC.

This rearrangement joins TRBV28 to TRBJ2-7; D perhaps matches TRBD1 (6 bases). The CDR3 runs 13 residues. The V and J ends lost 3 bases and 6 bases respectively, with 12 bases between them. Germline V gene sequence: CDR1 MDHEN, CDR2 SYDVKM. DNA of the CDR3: TGTGCCAGCAGTTTGAGACAGGCCCGCGAGCAGTACTTC. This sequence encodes CASSLRQAREQYF.

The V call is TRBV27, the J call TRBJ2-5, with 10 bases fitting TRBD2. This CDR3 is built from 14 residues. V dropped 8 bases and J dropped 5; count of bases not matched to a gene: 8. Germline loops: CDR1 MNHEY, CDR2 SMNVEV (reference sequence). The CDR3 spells CASGRTSGPETQYF. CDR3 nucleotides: TGTGCCAGCGGGAGGACTAGCGGTCCCGAGACCCAGTACTTC.

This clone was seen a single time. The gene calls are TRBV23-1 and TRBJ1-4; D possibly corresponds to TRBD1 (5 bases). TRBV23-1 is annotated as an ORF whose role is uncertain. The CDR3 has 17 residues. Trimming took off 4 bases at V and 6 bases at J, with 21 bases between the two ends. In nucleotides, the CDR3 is TGCGCCAGCAGTCGAATCTTAAGACAGACGATTCATGAAAAACTGTTTTTT. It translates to CASSRILRQTIHEKLFF.

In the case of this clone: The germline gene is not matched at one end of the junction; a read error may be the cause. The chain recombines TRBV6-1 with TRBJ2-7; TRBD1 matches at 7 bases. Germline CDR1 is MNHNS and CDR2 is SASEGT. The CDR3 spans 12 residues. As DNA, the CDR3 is TGTGCCAGCAGTGAGTCCGGACAGGTTGGGCACTTC. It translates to CASSESGQVGHF.

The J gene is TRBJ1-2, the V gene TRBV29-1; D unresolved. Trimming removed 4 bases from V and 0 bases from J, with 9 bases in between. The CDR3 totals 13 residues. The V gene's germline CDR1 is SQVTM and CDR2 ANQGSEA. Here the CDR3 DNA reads TGCAGCGTTGTGGGGAGCCCTAACTATGGCTACACCTTC. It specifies CSVVGSPNYGYTF.

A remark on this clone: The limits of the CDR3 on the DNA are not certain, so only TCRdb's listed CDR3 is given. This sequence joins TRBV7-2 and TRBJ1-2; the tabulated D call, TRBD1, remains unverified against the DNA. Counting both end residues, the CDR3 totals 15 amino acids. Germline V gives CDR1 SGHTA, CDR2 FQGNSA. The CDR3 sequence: CASSLVLRAGYGYTF.

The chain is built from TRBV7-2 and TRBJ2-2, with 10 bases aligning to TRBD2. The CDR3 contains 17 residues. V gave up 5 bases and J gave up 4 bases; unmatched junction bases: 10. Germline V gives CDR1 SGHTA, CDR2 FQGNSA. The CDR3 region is CASSITPSGRATGELFF. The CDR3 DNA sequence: TGTGCCAGCAGCATCACCCCCAGCGGGAGGGCCACCGGGGAGCTGTTTTTT.

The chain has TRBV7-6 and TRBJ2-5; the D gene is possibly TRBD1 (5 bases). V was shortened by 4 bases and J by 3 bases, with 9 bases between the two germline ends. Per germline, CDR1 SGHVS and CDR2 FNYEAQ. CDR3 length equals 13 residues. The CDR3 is CASSYGQEETQYF. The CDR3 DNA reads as TGTGCCAGCAGCTACGGACAAGAAGAGACCCAGTACTTC.

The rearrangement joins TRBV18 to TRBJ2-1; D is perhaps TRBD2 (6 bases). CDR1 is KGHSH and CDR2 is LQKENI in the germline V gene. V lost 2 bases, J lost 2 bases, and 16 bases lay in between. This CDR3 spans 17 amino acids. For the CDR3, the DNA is TGTGCCAGCTCACCAAAAGGCCAGCGGGTGACCTACAATGAGCAGTTCTTC. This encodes CASSPKGQRVTYNEQFF.

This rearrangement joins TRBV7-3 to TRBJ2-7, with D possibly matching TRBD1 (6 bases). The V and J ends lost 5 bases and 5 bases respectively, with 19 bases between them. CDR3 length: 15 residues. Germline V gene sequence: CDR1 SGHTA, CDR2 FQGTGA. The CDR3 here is CASSPTGSRFHEQYF. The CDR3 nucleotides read TGTGCCAGCAGCCCGACAGGTTCGCGTTTTCACGAGCAGTACTTC.

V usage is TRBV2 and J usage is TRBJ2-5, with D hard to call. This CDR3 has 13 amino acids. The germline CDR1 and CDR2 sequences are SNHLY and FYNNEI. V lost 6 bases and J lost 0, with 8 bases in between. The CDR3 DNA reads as TGTGCCAGCAGAGACTGGAACCAAGAGACCCAGTACTTC. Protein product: CASRDWNQETQYF.

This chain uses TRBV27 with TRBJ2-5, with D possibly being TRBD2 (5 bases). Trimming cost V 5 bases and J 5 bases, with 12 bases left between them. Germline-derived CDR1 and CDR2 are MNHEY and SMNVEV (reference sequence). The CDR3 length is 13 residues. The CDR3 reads CASSPGYVETQYF. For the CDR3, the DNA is TGTGCCAGCAGTCCGGGGTACGTGGAGACCCAGTACTTC.

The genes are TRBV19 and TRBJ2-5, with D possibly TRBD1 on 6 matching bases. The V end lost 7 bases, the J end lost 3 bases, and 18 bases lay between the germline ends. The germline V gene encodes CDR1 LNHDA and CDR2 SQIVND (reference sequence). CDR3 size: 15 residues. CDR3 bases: TGTGCCAGTAATAGCCAGGGGTCGCCTAAAGAGACCCAGTACTTC. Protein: CASNSQGSPKETQYF.

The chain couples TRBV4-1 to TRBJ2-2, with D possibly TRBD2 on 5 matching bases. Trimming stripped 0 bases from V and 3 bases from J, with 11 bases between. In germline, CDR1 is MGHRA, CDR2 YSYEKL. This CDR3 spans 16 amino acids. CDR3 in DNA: TGCGCCAGCAGCCAAGAGTTCGGGGTTCACACCGGGGAGCTGTTTTTT. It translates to CASSQEFGVHTGELFF.

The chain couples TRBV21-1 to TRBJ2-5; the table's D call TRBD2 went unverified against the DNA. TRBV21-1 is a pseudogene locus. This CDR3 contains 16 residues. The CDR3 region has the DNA TGTGCCAGCAGCAAACCGGGGGGCGGGAGAGGAGAGACCCAGTACTTC. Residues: CASSKPGGGRGETQYF.

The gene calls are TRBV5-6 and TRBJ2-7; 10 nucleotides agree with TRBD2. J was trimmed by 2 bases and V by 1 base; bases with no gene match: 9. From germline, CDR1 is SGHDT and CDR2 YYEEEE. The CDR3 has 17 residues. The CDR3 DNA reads TGTGCCAGCAGCTTGTTGCCTAGCGGGAGTCACCCCTACGAGCAGTACTTC. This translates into CASSLLPSGSHPYEQYF.

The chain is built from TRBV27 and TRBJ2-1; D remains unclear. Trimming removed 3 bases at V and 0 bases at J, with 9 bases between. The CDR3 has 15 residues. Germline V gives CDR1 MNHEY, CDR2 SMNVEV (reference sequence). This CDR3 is CASSLERSSYNEQFF. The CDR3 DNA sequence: TGTGCCAGCAGTTTGGAGCGAAGCTCCTACAATGAGCAGTTCTTC.

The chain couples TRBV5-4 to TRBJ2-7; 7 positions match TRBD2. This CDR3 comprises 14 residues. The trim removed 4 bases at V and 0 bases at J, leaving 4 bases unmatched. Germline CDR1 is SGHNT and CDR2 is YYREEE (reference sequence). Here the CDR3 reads CASSQAGRSYEQYF. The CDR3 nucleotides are TGTGCCAGCAGCCAAGCGGGGCGCTCCTACGAGCAGTACTTC.

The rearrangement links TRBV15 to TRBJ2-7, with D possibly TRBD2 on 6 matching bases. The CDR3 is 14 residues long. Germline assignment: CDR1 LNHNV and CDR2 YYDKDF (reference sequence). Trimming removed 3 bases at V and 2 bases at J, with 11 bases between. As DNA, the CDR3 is TGTGCCACCAGCAGGGAGGGAGAGACCTACGAGCAGTACTTC. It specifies CATSREGETYEQYF.

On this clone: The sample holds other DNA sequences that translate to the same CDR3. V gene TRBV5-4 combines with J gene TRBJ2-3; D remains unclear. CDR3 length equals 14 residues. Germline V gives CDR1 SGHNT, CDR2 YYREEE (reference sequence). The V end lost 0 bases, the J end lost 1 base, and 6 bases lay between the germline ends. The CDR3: CASSLDRGTDTQYF. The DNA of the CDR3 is TGTGCCAGCAGCTTGGACAGAGGCACAGATACGCAGTATTTT.

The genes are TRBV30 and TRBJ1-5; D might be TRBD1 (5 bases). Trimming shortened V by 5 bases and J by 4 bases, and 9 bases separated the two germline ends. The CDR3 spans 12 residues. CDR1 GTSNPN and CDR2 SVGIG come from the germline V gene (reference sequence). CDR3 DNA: TGTGCCTGGGGACATAAGAATCAGCCCCAGCATTTT. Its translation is CAWGHKNQPQHF.